This entry features one T cell receptor beta chain sequence. This record comes from a study of blood T cell repertoires in COVID-19. Across the study: The study drew acute and convalescent COVID-19 samples from the United States, Italy and Spain. PBMCs, B-cell-depleted T cells, or T cells were the source of the cDNA or gDNA that made up the material.

The V gene lost 3 bases and the J gene lost 4 bases, with 9 bases spanning the gap. The CDR3 sequence is 13 residues long. Original data processing: Amplification with reference gene primers provided the estimates of nucleated cell counts. Data came from immunoSEQ multiplex PCR; TCRdb stores just in-frame clones and leaves some out. The DNA was the basis for D and trimming; V, J and clone size are from that table. The table lists more than 200,000 clones, around four fifths of them singletons. Sequenced sample: peripheral blood. The chain carries TRBV12-3 or TRBV12-4 and TRBJ1-1; D not certain. The clonotype originates from a man aged 35 to 55 with active or convalescent COVID-19. DNA for the CDR3: TGTGCCAGCAGTTTCCTGGTTAGCACTGAAGCTTTCTTT. Protein: CASSFLVSTEAFF.